The T cell receptor beta chain under discussion was sequenced for a study of brain metastases from non-small cell lung cancer. There are 16 residues in the CDR3. The germline CDR1 and CDR2 sequences are LNHDA and SQIVND (reference sequence). The ends lost 6 bases at V and 1 base at J; junction bases unmatched: 9. Within the sample, this clone is large. Its antigen is unidentified. Points from the study as a whole: Brain metastases shared most TCR repertoire with primaries, with sparse T cells.

Assay used: immunoSEQ multiplex PCR; TCRdb lists only in-frame clones, some missing. The table includes thousands of clones, under 85% detected once. The clonotype originates from a donor at least 40 years old with non-small cell lung cancer. This sequence joins TRBV19 and TRBJ2-3; TRBD1 matches 8 bases. Sequenced input: tissue from a brain metastasis. The CDR3, as DNA: TGTGCCAGTAGCGCAGGGGGCGCGGCGGGCACAGATACGCAGTATTTT. It encodes CASSAGGAAGTDTQYF.